These 3 T cell receptor beta chains came from one sample sequenced in a study of siplizumab effects on memory and regulatory T cells. The table came from immunoSEQ multiplex PCR; TCRdb's copy has only in-frame clones and leaves some out. The table lists about 62,000 clones, roughly 85% of them singletons. Sequencing input: memory CD4+ T cells sorted from blood. All receptors derive from a human donor in good health.

The chain combines TRBV9 with TRBJ1-5; D is perhaps TRBD1 (6 bases). The V end lost 3 bases, the J end lost 2 bases, and 12 bases lay between the germline ends. The CDR3 covers 15 residues. Per germline, CDR1 SGDLS and CDR2 YYNGEE. CDR3 sequence (DNA): TGTGCCAGCAGCGCAACCGCAGGGGGCAATCAGCCCCAGCATTTT. Translation: CASSATAGGNQPQHF.

This chain uses TRBV11-3 with TRBJ2-2, with TRBD1 matching over 10 bases. Per the germline V gene, CDR1 is SGHNT and CDR2 is YENEEA. J gave up 1 base and V 6 bases, and 5 bases lay outside the gene matches. This CDR3 is built from 16 residues. CDR3 protein: CASSSGTGVNTGELFF. The CDR3 coding sequence is TGTGCCAGCAGTTCCGGGACAGGGGTGAACACCGGGGAGCTGTTTTTT. Full variable domain (rest looked up from reference TRBV11-3 and TRBJ2-2): EAGVVQSPRYKIIEKKQPVAFWCNPISGHNTLYWYLQNLGQGPELLIRYENEEAVDDSQLPKDRFSAERLKGVDSTLKIQPAELGDSAVYLCASSSGTGVNTGELFFGEGSRLTVL.

The genes are TRBV5-1 and TRBJ1-5; D unclear. This CDR3 contains 15 residues. Between the trimmed V and J ends, which lost 0 bases and 0 bases, there was a span of 7 bases. From germline, CDR1 is SGHRS and CDR2 YFSETQ. Here the CDR3 DNA reads TGCGCCAGCAGCTTGGTTTATGGTAGCAATCAGCCCCAGCATTTT. Translation: CASSLVYGSNQPQHF.